Each of the 19 T cell receptor beta chains below was sequenced from the same sample in a study of blood T cell repertoires in COVID-19. Generated by immunoSEQ multiplex PCR, the TCRdb table keeps only in-frame clones and is missing some. The sample lists some 120,000 clones, about 80% seen once, with 15% to 20% in the top ten. Material: peripheral blood. These receptors all come from a woman in her forties or fifties with acute or convalescent COVID-19.

The CDR3 loop is CASSQYTGELFF. The DNA of the CDR3 is TGTGCCAGCAGCCAGTACACCGGGGAGCTGTTTTTT. V is TRBV7-3 and J is TRBJ2-2; no definite D call. CDR1 is SGHTA and CDR2 is FQGTGA in the germline V gene. V gave up 5 bases and J gave up 3 bases, with 4 bases separating them. The CDR3 consists of 12 residues.

The V gene is TRBV18, the J gene TRBJ1-1, with a possible D match to TRBD1 (5 bases). The CDR3 has 16 residues. Germline CDR1 KGHSH, CDR2 LQKENI. The V end was cut by 2 bases, the J end by 1 base, with 14 bases between. In nucleotides, the CDR3 is TGTGCCAGCTCACCAATTGACGGACAAACGAACACTGAAGCTTTCTTT. This encodes CASSPIDGQTNTEAFF.

The V call is TRBV2, the J call TRBJ2-7; TRBD2 might be the D (5 bases). With 4 bases removed from V and 6 bases from J, the gap between germline ends came to 10 bases. The CDR3 sequence is 12 residues long. CDR1 and CDR2 (germline): SNHLY, FYNNEI. The CDR3 region has the DNA TGTGCCAGCAGTGGCCTAGCTTCCGAGCAGTACTTC. It is translated as CASSGLASEQYF.

The CDR3 loop reads CASSYSTRSVRGNTEAFF. CDR3 DNA: TGTGCCAGCAGTTACTCGACTCGGTCTGTCAGGGGAAACACTGAAGCTTTCTTT. This chain uses TRBV6-2 or TRBV6-3 with TRBJ1-1; TRBD1 might be the D (6 bases). V lost 0 bases and J 2 bases, leaving 19 bases between the germline ends. The length of the CDR3 is 18 residues. The germline gives CDR1 MNHEY, CDR2 SVGEGT.

This chain connects TRBV2 to TRBJ1-2, with a weak D call TRBD1 (6 bases). CDR3 length: 13 residues. Germline CDR1 is SNHLY and CDR2 is FYNNEI. V shed 6 bases and J shed 2 bases, with 10 bases lying between them. This chain's CDR3 is CASRNRENYGYTF. CDR3 bases: TGTGCCAGCAGAAACAGGGAGAACTATGGCTACACCTTC.

The CDR3 sequence: CASSSRTVNTEAFF. The CDR3, as DNA: TGTGCCAGCAGTTCGCGTACAGTGAACACTGAAGCTTTCTTT. The chain uses TRBV6-1 and TRBJ1-1, with no clear D. CDR1 MNHNS and CDR2 SASEGT come from the germline V gene. The CDR3 is 14 residues long. V dropped 5 bases and J dropped 0 bases, with 10 bases sitting between them.

The CDR3 coding sequence is TGTGCCAGCAGCTGGCAGGGTTCACCCCTCCACTTT. Its protein product is CASSWQGSPLHF. The J gene is TRBJ1-6, the V gene TRBV5-6, with D maybe TRBD1 (5 bases). CDR3 size: 12 residues. The V gene lost 3 bases and the J gene lost 9 bases, with 7 bases spanning the gap. Germline CDR1 is SGHDT and CDR2 is YYEEEE.

There are a few counts of this clone. The CDR3 DNA follows: TGCAGTGCTAGTAAAACGACAGGGGGCTCAAATGAGCAGTTCTTC. Its translation: CSASKTTGGSNEQFF. The genes are TRBV20-1 and TRBJ2-1; 10 bases are a match to TRBD1. The CDR3 spans 15 residues. Unmatched junction bases numbered 9, after V lost 3 bases and J lost 7 bases. Looked up from germline, CDR1 is DFQATT and CDR2 is SNEGSKA (reference sequence).

The CDR3 coding sequence is TGTGCCAGCAACCCGTTTGGGGGGTACGAGCAGTACTTC. This codes for CASNPFGGYEQYF. This chain links TRBV2 with TRBJ2-7, with a weak D call TRBD2 (6 bases). The CDR3 is made up of 13 amino acids. V was trimmed by 7 bases and J by 4 bases, leaving 14 bases between them. The germline V gene encodes CDR1 SNHLY and CDR2 FYNNEI.

Comment on this clone: Additional DNA sequences in this sample encode the identical CDR3. This sequence joins TRBV19 and TRBJ2-7, with 8 bases aligning to TRBD1. Germline V gene lookup returns CDR1 LNHDA and CDR2 SQIVND (reference sequence). The CDR3 totals 14 residues. V shed 2 bases and J 1 base; nucleotides not matched to a gene: 1. This chain's CDR3 is CASSIQGASYEQYF. Here the CDR3 DNA reads TGTGCCAGTAGTATACAGGGGGCGTCCTACGAGCAGTACTTC.

The CDR3 bases are TGTGCCAGCAGCTTAATGGGACAGGGGACGAACACTGAAGCTTTCTTT. This codes for CASSLMGQGTNTEAFF. The rearrangement links TRBV7-3 to TRBJ1-1; 10 nucleotides line up with TRBD1. The CDR3 length is 16 residues. The V segment lost 1 base and the J segment 1 base; nucleotides outside the gene matches: 3. The germline V gene encodes CDR1 SGHTA and CDR2 FQGTGA.

The rearrangement links TRBV29-1 to TRBJ2-7; TRBD1 agrees at 7 bases. The CDR3 covers 13 residues. The V segment lost 7 bases and the J segment 3 bases; nucleotides outside the gene matches: 9. Germline V gene lookup returns CDR1 SQVTM and CDR2 ANQGSEA. The CDR3 nucleotides are TGCAGCGCCGCAAGCAGGGGGATCTACGAGCAGTACTTC. It is translated as CSAASRGIYEQYF.

The chain carries TRBV19 and TRBJ1-2; D is possibly TRBD1 (5 bases). Deletions cut 0 bases from V and 4 bases from J, with 12 bases between. The germline CDR1 and CDR2 sequences are LNHDA and SQIVND (reference sequence). This CDR3 contains 15 residues. The chain's CDR3 is CASSIDRDRIYGYTF. CDR3 nucleotides: TGTGCCAGTAGTATAGATCGAGACAGAATCTATGGCTACACCTTC.

The CDR3 nucleotides are TGTGCCAGCAGCTTGGGTATGAAGCGGGGGGGGTCAGATACGCAGTATTTT. Translated: CASSLGMKRGGSDTQYF. The rearrangement joins TRBV5-4 to TRBJ2-3; TRBD2 aligns across 10 bases. CDR3 length: 17 amino acids. V shed 0 bases, J shed 4 bases, and the junction held 8 bases outside the gene matches. Germline CDR1 and CDR2: SGHNT and YYREEE (reference sequence).

The rearrangement joins TRBV2 to TRBJ2-2, with D maybe TRBD2 (5 bases). V was shortened by 7 bases and J by 4 bases, with 16 bases between the two germline ends. In germline, CDR1 is SNHLY, CDR2 FYNNEI. This CDR3 has 15 amino acids. The CDR3 nucleotides read TGTGCCAGCATGGTTAGTAGCGTTTCCACCGGGGAGCTGTTTTTT. Translating it yields CASMVSSVSTGELFF.

In this sample, this clone turned up once. This chain links TRBV5-1 with TRBJ2-5, with TRBD2 matching over 11 bases. The V gene end was trimmed by 4 bases and the J gene end by 2 bases; junction bases not matched to a gene: 4. From germline, CDR1 is SGHRS and CDR2 YFSETQ. The length of the CDR3 is 15 residues. CDR3 coding DNA: TGCGCCAGCAGCCTAGCGGGGGGCTGGCAAGAGACCCAGTACTTC. Its protein product is CASSLAGGWQETQYF.

The rearrangement joins TRBV18 to TRBJ1-5, with TRBD1 matching over 7 bases. The CDR3 has 14 amino acids. CDR1 KGHSH and CDR2 LQKENI come from the germline V gene. V lost 6 bases, J lost 7 bases, and 9 bases stayed unmatched. The CDR3 DNA follows: TGTGCCAGCTCTCTCGACAGGGTGGGCCAGCCCCAGCATTTT. It specifies CASSLDRVGQPQHF.

The table lists this clone with a count of one. V usage is TRBV5-1 and J usage is TRBJ1-2; the D gene is possibly TRBD1 (5 bases). Trimming left V 4 bases short and J 4 bases short, with 17 bases between. Looked up from germline, CDR1 is SGHRS and CDR2 is YFSETQ. This CDR3 has 15 residues. In DNA form, the CDR3 reads TGCGCCAGCAGCCCCTCAGGGATTAGGGGCTATGGCTACACCTTC. Its protein is CASSPSGIRGYGYTF.

This sequence joins TRBV19 and TRBJ2-1; the D gene is possibly TRBD2 (5 bases). The V end was cut by 1 base, the J end by 4 bases, with 5 bases between. The CDR3 runs to 13 residues. CDR1 LNHDA and CDR2 SQIVND come from the germline V gene (reference sequence). CDR3: CASSIGTYNEQFF. The CDR3 region has the DNA TGTGCCAGTAGTATAGGGACTTACAATGAGCAGTTCTTC.